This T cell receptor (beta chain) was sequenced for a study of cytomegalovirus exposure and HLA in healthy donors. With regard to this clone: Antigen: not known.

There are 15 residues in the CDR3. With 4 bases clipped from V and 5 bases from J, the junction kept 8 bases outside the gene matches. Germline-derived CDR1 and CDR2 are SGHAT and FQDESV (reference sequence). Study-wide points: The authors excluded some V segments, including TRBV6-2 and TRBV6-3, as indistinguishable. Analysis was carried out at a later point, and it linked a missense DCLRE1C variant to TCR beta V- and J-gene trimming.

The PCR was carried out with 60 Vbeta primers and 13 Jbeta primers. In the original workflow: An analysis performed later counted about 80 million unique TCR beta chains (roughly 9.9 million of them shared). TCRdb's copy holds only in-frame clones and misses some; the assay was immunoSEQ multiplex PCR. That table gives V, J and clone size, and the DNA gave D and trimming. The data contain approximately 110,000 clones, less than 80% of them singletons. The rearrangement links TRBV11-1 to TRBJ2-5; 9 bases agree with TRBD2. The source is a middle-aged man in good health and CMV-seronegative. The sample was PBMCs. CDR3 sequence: CASSSRAGGLETQYF. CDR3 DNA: TGTGCCAGCAGCTCCCGGGCGGGGGGGTTGGAGACCCAGTACTTC.